A single sample gave rise to the 13 T cell receptor beta chains below, sequenced in a study of cytomegalovirus exposure and HLA in healthy donors. PCR primers comprised 60 Vbeta and 13 Jbeta primers. TCRdb's copy holds only in-frame clones and misses some; the assay was immunoSEQ multiplex PCR. The sample includes about 160,000 clones, over 80% seen only once; the top ten take around 1.5%. Material for sequencing was PBMCs. These receptors all stem from a girl aged 10 to 17 in good health and CMV-seropositive.

The rearrangement joins TRBV4-1 to TRBJ2-3; D not resolved. In germline, CDR1 is MGHRA, CDR2 YSYEKL. V dropped 1 base and J dropped 8 bases, with 10 bases sitting between them. This CDR3 contains 13 residues. The CDR3 reads CASSQVSSPTQYF. The DNA for the CDR3 is TGCGCCAGCAGCCAAGTCTCCTCCCCTACGCAGTATTTT.

The chain is built from TRBV27 and TRBJ2-5; TRBD1 matches 8 bases. Trimming removed 6 bases from V and 10 bases from J; junction bases left unmatched: 13. This CDR3 is 14 amino acids long. The V gene's germline CDR1 is MNHEY and CDR2 SMNVEV (reference sequence). CDR3 sequence: CASSRDRRLGSQYF. In DNA form, the CDR3 reads TGTGCCAGCAGCCGGGACAGGAGATTAGGAAGCCAGTACTTC.

The CDR3: CASSLRREGRTGYTF. For the CDR3, the DNA is TGTGCCAGCAGCCTCCGGAGGGAAGGTAGAACGGGCTACACCTTC. The V and J genes are TRBV11-2 and TRBJ1-2, with D hard to call. CDR1 SGHAT and CDR2 FQNNGV come from the germline V gene. V was trimmed by 5 bases and J by 8 bases, leaving 21 bases between them. The CDR3 contains 15 residues.

The chain carries TRBV19 and TRBJ2-7; 9 nucleotides line up with TRBD2. The CDR3 sequence is 16 residues long. Germline V lookup: CDR1 LNHDA, CDR2 SQIVND (reference sequence). Unmatched junction bases numbered 7, after V lost 3 bases and J lost 1 base. The CDR3 here is CASSIAAGGASYEQYF. The CDR3 DNA reads TGTGCCAGTAGTATCGCCGCGGGGGGGGCATCCTACGAGCAGTACTTC.

J is TRBJ1-1 and V is TRBV6-5; TRBD1 agrees at 9 bases. The CDR3 length is 13 residues. Germline loops: CDR1 MNHEY, CDR2 SVGAGI. Germline trimming cut 8 bases from V and 0 bases from J; bases unmatched to any gene: 1. CDR3 bases: TGTGCCAGCGGGACAGGGCTGAACACTGAAGCTTTCTTT. Translated, it gives CASGTGLNTEAFF.

The J gene is TRBJ2-2, the V gene TRBV11-2; D is undetermined. Deletions cut 3 bases from V and 0 bases from J, with 5 bases between. Germline loops: CDR1 SGHAT, CDR2 FQNNGV. The CDR3 is made up of 14 amino acids. CDR3 DNA: TGTGCCAGCAGCTTCGGAGCGAACACCGGGGAGCTGTTTTTT. It encodes CASSFGANTGELFF.

The J gene is TRBJ2-1, the V gene TRBV30, with TRBD2 as a possible D gene (6 bases). The V end lost 2 bases, the J end lost 8 bases, and 13 bases lay between the germline ends. The CDR3 sequence is 13 residues long. Germline CDR1 is GTSNPN and CDR2 is SVGIG (reference sequence). The CDR3 sequence: CAWSQGLGDEQFF. In nucleotides, the CDR3 is TGTGCCTGGAGTCAGGGACTTGGGGATGAGCAGTTCTTC.

The chain has TRBV2 and TRBJ1-5; 7 positions agree with TRBD1. This CDR3 contains 21 residues. From germline, CDR1 is SNHLY and CDR2 FYNNEI. The J segment lost 1 base and the V segment lost 4 bases, leaving 22 bases of the junction unmatched. This CDR3 reads CASSGGAGHRGLGISNQPQHF. DNA for the CDR3: TGTGCCAGCAGTGGGGGCGCAGGTCATAGGGGGCTTGGGATAAGCAATCAGCCCCAGCATTTT.

The J gene is TRBJ1-1, the V gene TRBV6-1; no reliable D call. The CDR3 runs to 13 residues. Per the germline V gene, CDR1 is MNHNS and CDR2 is SASEGT. Trimming shortened V by 2 bases and J by 3 bases, and 7 bases separated the two germline ends. The CDR3 nucleotides are TGTGCCAGCAGTGAATTAGCCTACACTGAAGCTTTCTTT. Amino acid sequence: CASSELAYTEAFF.

The chain employs TRBV7-9 and TRBJ2-5; a weak D match, TRBD2 (5 bases). With 1 base removed from V and 2 bases from J, the gap between germline ends came to 8 bases. Per germline, CDR1 SEHNR and CDR2 FQNEAQ (reference sequence). The CDR3 runs 14 residues. The CDR3 DNA reads as TGTGCCAGCAGCTTAGTGGGAGTACAAGAGACCCAGTACTTC. It codes for CASSLVGVQETQYF.

This sequence joins TRBV5-6 and TRBJ1-1, with TRBD1 as a possible D gene (6 bases). CDR3 length: 14 amino acids. The V end was cut by 4 bases, the J end by 4 bases, with 14 bases between. Per the germline V gene, CDR1 is SGHDT and CDR2 is YYEEEE. The CDR3 region is CASSLTGFGTEAFF. In DNA form, the CDR3 reads TGTGCCAGCAGCCTGACAGGTTTCGGCACTGAAGCTTTCTTT.

CDR3 residues: CASSPPGTKQETQYF. The CDR3, as DNA: TGTGCCAGCAGTCCCCCAGGGACTAAGCAAGAGACCCAGTACTTC. The gene calls are TRBV6-5 and TRBJ2-5, with 7 bases aligning to TRBD2. V lost 5 bases, J lost 2 bases, and 8 bases stayed unmatched. Looked up from germline, CDR1 is MNHEY and CDR2 is SVGAGI. The CDR3 contains 15 residues.

Here the CDR3 reads CASRAENTGELFF. The CDR3 coding sequence is TGTGCCAGCAGAGCGGAGAACACCGGGGAGCTGTTTTTT. The chain is built from TRBV2 and TRBJ2-2, with D possibly being TRBD2 (5 bases). The CDR3 length is 13 residues. Per the germline V gene, CDR1 is SNHLY and CDR2 is FYNNEI. Trimming cost V 6 bases and J 1 base, with 6 bases left between them.